This T cell receptor (beta chain) was observed in a study of CXCR3-negative and CXCR3-positive naive CD8 T cells. The method, 5' RACE with UMI labels, was used to prepare the TRB cDNA libraries. From its re-call of the 5' RACE reads, TCRdb lists each CDR3 protein once, without DNA. The specimen's table records fewer than 55,000 distinct CDR3 sequences. The CDR3 extends over 15 amino acids. Per germline, CDR1 SQVTM and CDR2 ANQGSEA. This clonotype was sampled from a human donor in good health. Some clones in this sample may be carry-over from other donors' samples. This sequence joins TRBV29-1 and TRBJ2-5; absent DNA, TCRdb's TRBD2 call cannot be checked. Sequencing was carried out using naive CXCR3- CD8+ T cells from blood. Subset of the sample: CD45RO-CCR7+CD27+CD95- naive CD8+ T cells lacking CXCR3 (TNR3-). The CDR3 here is CSVEREDHSQETQYF. The full variable domain, completed using reference TRBV29-1 and TRBJ2-5, is SAVISQKPSRDICQRGTSLTIQCQVDSQVTMMFWYRQQPGQSLTLIATANQGSEATYESGFVIDKFPISRPNLTFSTLTVSNMSPEDSSIYLCSVEREDHSQETQYFGPGTRLLVL.